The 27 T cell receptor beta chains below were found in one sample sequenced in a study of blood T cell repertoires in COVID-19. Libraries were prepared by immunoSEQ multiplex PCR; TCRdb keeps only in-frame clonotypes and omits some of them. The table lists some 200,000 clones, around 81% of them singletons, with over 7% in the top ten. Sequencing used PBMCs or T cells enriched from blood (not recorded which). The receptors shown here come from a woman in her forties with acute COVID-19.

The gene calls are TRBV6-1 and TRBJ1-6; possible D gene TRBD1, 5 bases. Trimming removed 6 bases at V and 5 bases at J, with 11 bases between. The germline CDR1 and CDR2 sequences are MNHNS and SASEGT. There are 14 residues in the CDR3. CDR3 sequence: CASRARADNSPLHF. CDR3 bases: TGTGCCAGCAGAGCCAGGGCGGATAATTCACCCCTCCACTTT.

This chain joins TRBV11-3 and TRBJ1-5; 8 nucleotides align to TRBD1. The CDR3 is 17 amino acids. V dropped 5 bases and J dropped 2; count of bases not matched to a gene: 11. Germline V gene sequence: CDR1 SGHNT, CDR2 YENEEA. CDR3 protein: CASSPGRTGLGNQPQHF. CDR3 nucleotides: TGTGCCAGCAGCCCAGGTCGGACAGGGCTTGGCAATCAGCCCCAGCATTTT.

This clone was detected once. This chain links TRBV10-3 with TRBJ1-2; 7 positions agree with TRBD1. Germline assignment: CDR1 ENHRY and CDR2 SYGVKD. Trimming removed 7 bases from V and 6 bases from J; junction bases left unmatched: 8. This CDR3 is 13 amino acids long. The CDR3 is CAITVDRDHGYTF. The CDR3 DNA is TGTGCCATCACCGTTGACAGGGATCATGGCTACACCTTC.

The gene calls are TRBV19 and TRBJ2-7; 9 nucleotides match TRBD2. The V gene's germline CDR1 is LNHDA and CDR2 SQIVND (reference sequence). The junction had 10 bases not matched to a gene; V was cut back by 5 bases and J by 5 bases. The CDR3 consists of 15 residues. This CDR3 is CASSPSGTSPHEQYF. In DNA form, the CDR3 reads TGTGCCAGTAGTCCGTCCGGGACTAGCCCCCACGAGCAGTACTTC.

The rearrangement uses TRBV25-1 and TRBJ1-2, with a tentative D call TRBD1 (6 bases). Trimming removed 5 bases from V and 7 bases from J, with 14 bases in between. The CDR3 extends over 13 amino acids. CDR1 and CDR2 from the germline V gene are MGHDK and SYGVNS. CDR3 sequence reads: CASSSLGQTGYTF. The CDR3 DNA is TGTGCCAGCAGTTCCCTCGGACAGACTGGCTACACCTTC.

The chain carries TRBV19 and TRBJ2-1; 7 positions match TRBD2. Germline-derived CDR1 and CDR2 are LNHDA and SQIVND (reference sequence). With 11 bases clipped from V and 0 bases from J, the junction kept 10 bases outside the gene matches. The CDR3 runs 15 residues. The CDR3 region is CAVGWGGSSYNEQFF. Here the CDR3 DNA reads TGTGCCGTGGGATGGGGCGGGAGCTCCTACAATGAGCAGTTCTTC.

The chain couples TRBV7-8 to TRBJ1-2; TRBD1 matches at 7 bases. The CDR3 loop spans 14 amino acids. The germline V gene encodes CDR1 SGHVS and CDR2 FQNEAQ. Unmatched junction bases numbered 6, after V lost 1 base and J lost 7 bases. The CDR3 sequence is CASSLVRGPGGYTF. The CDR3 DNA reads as TGTGCCAGCAGCTTAGTAAGGGGGCCAGGTGGCTACACCTTC.

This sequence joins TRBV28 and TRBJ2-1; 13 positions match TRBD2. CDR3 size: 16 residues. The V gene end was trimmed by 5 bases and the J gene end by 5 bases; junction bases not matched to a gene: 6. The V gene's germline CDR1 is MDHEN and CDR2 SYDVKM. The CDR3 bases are TGTGCCAGCAGTACAACTAGCGGGGGGGCCCACAATGAGCAGTTCTTC. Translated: CASSTTSGGAHNEQFF.

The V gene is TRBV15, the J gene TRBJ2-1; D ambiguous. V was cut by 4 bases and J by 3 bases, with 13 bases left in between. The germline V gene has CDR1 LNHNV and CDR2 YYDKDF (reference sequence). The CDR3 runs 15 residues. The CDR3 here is CATSTRSSGYNEQFF. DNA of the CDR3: TGTGCCACCAGCACTCGATCGTCGGGCTACAATGAGCAGTTCTTC.

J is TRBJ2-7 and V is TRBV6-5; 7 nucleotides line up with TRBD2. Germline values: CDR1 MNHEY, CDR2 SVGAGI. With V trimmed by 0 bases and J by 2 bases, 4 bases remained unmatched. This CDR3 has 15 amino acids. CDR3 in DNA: TGTGCCAGCAGTTACTCAGGACGGGGGGCCTACGAGCAGTACTTC. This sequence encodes CASSYSGRGAYEQYF.

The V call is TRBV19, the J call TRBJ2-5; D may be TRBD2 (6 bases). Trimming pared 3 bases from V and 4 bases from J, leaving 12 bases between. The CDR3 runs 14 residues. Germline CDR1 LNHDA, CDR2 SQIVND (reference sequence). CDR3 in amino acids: CASSMERGRETQYF. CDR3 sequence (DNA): TGTGCCAGTAGTATGGAACGGGGGAGAGAGACCCAGTACTTC.

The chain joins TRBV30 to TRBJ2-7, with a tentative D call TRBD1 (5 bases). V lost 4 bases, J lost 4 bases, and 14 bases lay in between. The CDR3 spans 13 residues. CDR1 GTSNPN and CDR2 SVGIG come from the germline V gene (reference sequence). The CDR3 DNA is TGTGCCTGGAATCAAGGGGTAGGTTACGAGCAGTACTTC. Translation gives CAWNQGVGYEQYF.

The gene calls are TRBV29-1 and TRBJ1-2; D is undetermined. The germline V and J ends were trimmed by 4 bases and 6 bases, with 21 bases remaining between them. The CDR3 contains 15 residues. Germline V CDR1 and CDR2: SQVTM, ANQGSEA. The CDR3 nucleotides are TGCAGCGTTGGGCTTCCCGGCAGTCGTGGGCATGGCTACACCTTC. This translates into CSVGLPGSRGHGYTF.

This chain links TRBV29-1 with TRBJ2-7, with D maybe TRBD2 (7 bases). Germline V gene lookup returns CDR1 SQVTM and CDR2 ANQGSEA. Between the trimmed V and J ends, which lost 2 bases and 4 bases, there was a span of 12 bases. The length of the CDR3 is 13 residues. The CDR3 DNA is TGCAGCGTTGAACGGGGGGCCGATTACGAGCAGTACTTC. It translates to CSVERGADYEQYF.

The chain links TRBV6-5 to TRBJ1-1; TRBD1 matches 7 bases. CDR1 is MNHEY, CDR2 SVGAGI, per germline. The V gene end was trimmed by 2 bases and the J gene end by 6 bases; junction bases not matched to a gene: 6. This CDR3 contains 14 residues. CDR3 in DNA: TGTGCCAGCAGTTACGAGGGGGCGCGGGCTGAAGCTTTCTTT. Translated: CASSYEGARAEAFF.

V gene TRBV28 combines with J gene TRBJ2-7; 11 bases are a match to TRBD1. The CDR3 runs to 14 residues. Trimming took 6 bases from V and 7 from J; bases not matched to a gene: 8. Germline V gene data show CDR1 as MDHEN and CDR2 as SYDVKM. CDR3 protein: CASRTGTGGDEQYF. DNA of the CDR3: TGTGCCAGCAGGACCGGGACAGGGGGTGATGAGCAGTACTTC.

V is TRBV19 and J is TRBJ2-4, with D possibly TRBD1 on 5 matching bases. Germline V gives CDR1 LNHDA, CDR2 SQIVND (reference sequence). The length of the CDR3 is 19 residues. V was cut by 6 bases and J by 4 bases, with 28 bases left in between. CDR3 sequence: CASSDQFRTSGPAKNIQYF. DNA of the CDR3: TGTGCCAGTAGCGACCAATTTAGGACCTCAGGGCCTGCAAAAAACATTCAGTACTTC.

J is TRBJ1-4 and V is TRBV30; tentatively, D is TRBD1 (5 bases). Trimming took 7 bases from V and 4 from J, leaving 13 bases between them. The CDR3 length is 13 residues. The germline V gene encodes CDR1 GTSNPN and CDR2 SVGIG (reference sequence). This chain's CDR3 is CASLDRLNEKLFF. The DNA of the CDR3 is TGTGCCTCCTTAGACAGACTTAATGAAAAACTGTTTTTT.

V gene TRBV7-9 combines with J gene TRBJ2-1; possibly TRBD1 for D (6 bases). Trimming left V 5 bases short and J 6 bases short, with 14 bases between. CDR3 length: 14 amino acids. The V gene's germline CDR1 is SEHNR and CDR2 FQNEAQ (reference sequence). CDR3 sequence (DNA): TGTGCCAGCAGCACGGACAGTACCATCAATGAGCAGTTCTTC. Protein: CASSTDSTINEQFF.

The DNA for the CDR3 is TGTGCCAGCTCACCCGGGACAGGGGTTGTTTTTTTT. This translates into CASSPGTGVVFF. J is TRBJ1-4 and V is TRBV18; 10 bases align to TRBD1. The length of the CDR3 is 12 residues. The germline V gene has CDR1 KGHSH and CDR2 LQKENI. V was clipped by 3 bases and J by 17 bases; unmatched bases: 6.

CDR3 nucleotide sequence: TGCAGTGCTAGTCCAGGGAATAGCAATCAGCCCCAGCATTTT. Translated, it gives CSASPGNSNQPQHF. This chain joins TRBV20-1 and TRBJ1-5; D may be TRBD1 (5 bases). Trimming left V 3 bases short and J 0 bases short, with 9 bases between. There are 14 residues in the CDR3. CDR1 is DFQATT and CDR2 is SNEGSKA in the germline V gene (reference sequence).

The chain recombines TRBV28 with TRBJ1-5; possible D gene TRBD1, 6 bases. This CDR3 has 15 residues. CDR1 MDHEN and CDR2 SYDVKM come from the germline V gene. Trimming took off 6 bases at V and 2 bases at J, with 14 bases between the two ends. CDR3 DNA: TGTGCCAGCAGCGATATACAGGGAGGCAATCAGCCCCAGCATTTT. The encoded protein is CASSDIQGGNQPQHF.

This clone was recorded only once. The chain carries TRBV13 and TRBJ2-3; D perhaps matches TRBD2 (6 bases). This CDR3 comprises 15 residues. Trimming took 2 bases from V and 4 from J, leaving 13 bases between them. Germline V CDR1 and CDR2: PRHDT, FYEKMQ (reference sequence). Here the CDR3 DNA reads TGTGCCAGCAGCTTAAGACTAGTAGGTGCAGATACGCAGTATTTT. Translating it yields CASSLRLVGADTQYF. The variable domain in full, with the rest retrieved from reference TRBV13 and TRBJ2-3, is AAGVIQSPRHLIKEKRETATLKCYPIPRHDTVYWYQQGPGQDPQFLISFYEKMQSDKGSIPDRFSAQQFSDYHSELNMSSLELGDSALYFCASSLRLVGADTQYFGPGTRLTVL.

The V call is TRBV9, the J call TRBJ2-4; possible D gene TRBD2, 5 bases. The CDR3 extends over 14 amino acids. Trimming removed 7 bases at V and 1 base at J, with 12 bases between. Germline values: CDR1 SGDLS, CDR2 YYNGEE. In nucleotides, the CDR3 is TGTGCCAGCGAGGAGGTAATGGCCAAAAACATTCAGTACTTC. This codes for CASEEVMAKNIQYF.

This CDR3 is CASIGRRWVRQYF. CDR3 nucleotides: TGCGCCAGCATTGGGAGGAGATGGGTTAGGCAGTATTTT. The chain is built from TRBV10-1 and TRBJ2-3, with D possibly being TRBD2 (6 bases). Germline CDR1 and CDR2: WNHNN and SYGVQD (reference sequence). The CDR3 is 13 amino acids. Deletions cut 7 bases from V and 11 bases from J, with 19 bases between.

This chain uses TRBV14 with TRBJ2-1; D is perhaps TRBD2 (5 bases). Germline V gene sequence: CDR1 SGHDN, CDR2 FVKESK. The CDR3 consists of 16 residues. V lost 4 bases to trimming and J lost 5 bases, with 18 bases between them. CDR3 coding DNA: TGTGCCAGCAGCCTAAGAGAGGGTATCTTTAACAATGAGCAGTTCTTC. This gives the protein CASSLREGIFNNEQFF.

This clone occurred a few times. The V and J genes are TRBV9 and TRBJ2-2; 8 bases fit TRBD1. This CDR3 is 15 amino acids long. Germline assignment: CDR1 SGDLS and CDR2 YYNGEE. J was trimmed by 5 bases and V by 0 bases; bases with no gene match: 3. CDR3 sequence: CASSVGTGQTGELFF. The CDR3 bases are TGTGCCAGCAGCGTAGGGACAGGGCAAACCGGGGAGCTGTTTTTT.